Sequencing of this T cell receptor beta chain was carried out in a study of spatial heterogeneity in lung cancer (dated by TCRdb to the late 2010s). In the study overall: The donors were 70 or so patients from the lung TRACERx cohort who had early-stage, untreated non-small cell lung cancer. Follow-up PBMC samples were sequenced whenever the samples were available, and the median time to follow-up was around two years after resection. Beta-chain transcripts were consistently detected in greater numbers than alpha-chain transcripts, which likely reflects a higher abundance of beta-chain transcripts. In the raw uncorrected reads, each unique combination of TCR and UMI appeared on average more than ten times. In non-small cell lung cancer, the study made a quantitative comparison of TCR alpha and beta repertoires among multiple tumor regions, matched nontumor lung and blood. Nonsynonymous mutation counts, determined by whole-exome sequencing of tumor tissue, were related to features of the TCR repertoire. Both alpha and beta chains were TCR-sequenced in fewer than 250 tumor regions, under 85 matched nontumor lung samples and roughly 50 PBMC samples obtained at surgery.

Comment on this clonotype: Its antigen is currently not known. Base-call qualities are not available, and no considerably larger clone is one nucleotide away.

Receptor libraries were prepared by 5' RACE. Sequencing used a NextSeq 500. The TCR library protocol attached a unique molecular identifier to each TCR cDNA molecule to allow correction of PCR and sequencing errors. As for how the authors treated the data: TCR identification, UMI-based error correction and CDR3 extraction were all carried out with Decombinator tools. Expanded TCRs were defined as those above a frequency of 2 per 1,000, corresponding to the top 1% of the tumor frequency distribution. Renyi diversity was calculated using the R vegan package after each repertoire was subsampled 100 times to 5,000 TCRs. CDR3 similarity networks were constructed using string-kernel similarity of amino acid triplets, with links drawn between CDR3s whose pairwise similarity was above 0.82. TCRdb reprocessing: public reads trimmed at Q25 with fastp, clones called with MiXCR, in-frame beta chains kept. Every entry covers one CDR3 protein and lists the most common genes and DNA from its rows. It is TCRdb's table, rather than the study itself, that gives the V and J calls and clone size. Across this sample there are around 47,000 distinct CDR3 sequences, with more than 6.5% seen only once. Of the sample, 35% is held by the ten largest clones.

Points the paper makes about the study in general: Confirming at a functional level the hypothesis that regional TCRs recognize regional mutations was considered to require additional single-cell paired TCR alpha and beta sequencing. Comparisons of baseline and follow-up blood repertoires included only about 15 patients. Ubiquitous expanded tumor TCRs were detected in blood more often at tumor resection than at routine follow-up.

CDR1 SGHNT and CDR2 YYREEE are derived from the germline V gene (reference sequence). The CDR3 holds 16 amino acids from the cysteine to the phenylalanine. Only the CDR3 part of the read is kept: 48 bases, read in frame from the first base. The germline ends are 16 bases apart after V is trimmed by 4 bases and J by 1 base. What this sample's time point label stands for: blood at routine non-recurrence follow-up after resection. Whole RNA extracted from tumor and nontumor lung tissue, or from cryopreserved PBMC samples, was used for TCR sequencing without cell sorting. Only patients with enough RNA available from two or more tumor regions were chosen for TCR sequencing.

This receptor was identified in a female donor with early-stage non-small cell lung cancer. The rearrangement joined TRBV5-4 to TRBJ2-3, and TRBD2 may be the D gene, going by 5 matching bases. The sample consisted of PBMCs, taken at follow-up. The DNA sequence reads TGTGCCAGCAGCGATGGAGGATCGGCGGGCACAGATACGCAGTATTTT. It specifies CASSDGGSAGTDTQYF. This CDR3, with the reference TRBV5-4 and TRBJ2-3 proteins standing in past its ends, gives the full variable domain ETGVTQSPTHLIKTRGQQVTLRCSSQSGHNTVSWYQQALGQGPQFIFQYYREEENGRGNFPPRFSGLQFPNYSSELNVNALELDDSALYLCASSDGGSAGTDTQYFGPGTRLTVL.